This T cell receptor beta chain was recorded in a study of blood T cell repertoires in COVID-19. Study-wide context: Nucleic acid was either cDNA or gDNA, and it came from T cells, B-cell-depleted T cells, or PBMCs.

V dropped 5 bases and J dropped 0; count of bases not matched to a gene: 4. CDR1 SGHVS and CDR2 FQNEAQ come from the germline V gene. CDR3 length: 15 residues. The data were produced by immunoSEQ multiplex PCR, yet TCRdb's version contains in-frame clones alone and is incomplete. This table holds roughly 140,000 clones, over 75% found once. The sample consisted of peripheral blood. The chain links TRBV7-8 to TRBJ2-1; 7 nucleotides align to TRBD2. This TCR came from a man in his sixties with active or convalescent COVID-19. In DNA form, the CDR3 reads TGTGCCAGCAGCCCCGGGACTACCTCCTACAATGAGCAGTTCTTC. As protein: CASSPGTTSYNEQFF.